The 14 T cell receptor beta chains below all came from one sample that was sequenced in a study of tumor-infiltrating lymphocytes in primary liver carcinoma. Co-extraction of RNA and DNA was performed on about 18-30 mg of unsorted bulk tissue. TCR beta cDNA was reverse-transcribed from around 0.55 ug of total RNA. The reaction used a constant-region primer and ProtoScript II reverse transcriptase. Three-round nested multiplex PCR performed with slightly modified ARM-PCR produced the TCR beta libraries. In the first two PCR rounds, TRBV1-TRBV30 forward primers were paired with a C-beta reverse primer, and each round lasted 10 cycles. Using its own MiXCR run on the multiplex PCR reads, TCRdb lists one record per CDR3 protein. The table has 100,000 or so distinct CDR3 sequences, almost 70% seen once; the top ten hold 9.5%. Material: liver tumor tissue from sampling region 5. Subset given: tumor region T5, tumor centre. These receptors originate from a woman aged 55-70 years with primary liver carcinoma and hepatitis B virus infection.

A note on this clonotype: This may be a read error: a much more frequent sequence differs by one nucleotide. The rearrangement links TRBV28 to TRBJ1-2; no reliable D call. The CDR3 sequence is 14 residues long. CDR1 and CDR2 (germline): MDHEN, SYDVKM. CDR3 residues: CVSRNGGSSYGYTF. For the CDR3, the DNA is TGTGTCAGCAGAAACGGTGGCAGTTCCTATGGCTACACCTTC.

CDR3 DNA sequence: TGTGCCAGCAGCCTAGTCGGGGGTGGCTATCAGCCCCAGCATTTT. Translating it yields CASSLVGGGYQPQHF. The chain has TRBV7-8 and TRBJ1-5; perhaps TRBD1 as D (5 bases). The CDR3 totals 15 residues. Germline V CDR1 and CDR2: SGHVS, FQNEAQ. V was clipped by 5 bases and J by 5 bases, with 16 bases between them.

As for this clonotype: One end of the junction does not line up with germline, which may come from a read error. The rearrangement uses TRBV12-3 or TRBV12-4 and TRBJ2-6; 10 bases match TRBD1. This CDR3 is built from 17 residues. The CDR3 DNA sequence: TGTGCCAGCAGTCTGGGACAGGGGATCTCTGGGACCAACGTCCTGACTTTC. Encoded protein: CASSLGQGISGTNVLTF.

As concerns this clonotype: The conserved closing phenylalanine or tryptophan is absent in this CDR3, likely reflecting a read error. The chain uses TRBV11-3 and TRBJ2-1; 8 nucleotides align to TRBD2. The V gene's germline CDR1 is SGHNT and CDR2 YENEEA. The CDR3 totals 16 residues. Written as DNA, the CDR3 is TGTGTCAGCAGCTTAGGCGGCGGGAGGTGGGGAAATGGGCAGTTCTCC. Translated: CVSSLGGGRWGNGQFS.

This clonotype was recorded a few times. This chain uses TRBV11-2 with TRBJ2-3; 13 bases fit TRBD2. This CDR3 is built from 16 residues. Trimming took 1 base from V and 10 from J; bases not matched to a gene: 8. The germline V gene encodes CDR1 SGHAT and CDR2 FQNNGV. The CDR3 DNA follows: TGTGCCAGCAGCTTAGGGACTAGCGGGAGTGCAGAATCGCAGTATTTT. Translated: CASSLGTSGSAESQYF.

Remarks on this clonotype: Germline is not matched at one junction end, which may reflect a read error. The chain combines TRBV11-2 with TRBJ2-3; 11 nucleotides match TRBD2. Germline V gives CDR1 SGHAT, CDR2 FQNNGV. The CDR3 has 15 amino acids. The CDR3 nucleotides read TGTGCCAGCAGCCCTGGACTAGCGGGCCCAGTCACGCAATATTTT. Protein product: CASSPGLAGPVTQYF.

There are many counts of this clonotype. J is TRBJ1-5 and V is TRBV6-7; D unresolved. TRBV6-7 is an ORF; its function is uncertain. With 2 bases removed from V and 4 bases from J, the gap between germline ends came to 3 bases. The CDR3 is 12 residues long. The CDR3 region has the DNA TGTGCCAGCAGTTACGGGAATCAGCCCCAGCATTTT. Protein product: CASSYGNQPQHF.

Points on this clonotype: This clone may be a read error of a much larger clone one base away. The CDR3 end shows no conserved phenylalanine or tryptophan, and so a read error is likely. The chain recombines TRBV12-3 or TRBV12-4 with TRBJ2-1; 9 bases agree with TRBD2. The CDR3 runs to 16 residues. With V trimmed by 5 bases and J by 9 bases, 14 bases remained unmatched. The CDR3 loop is CASSDPGTSLVSEQFL. DNA of the CDR3: TGTGCCAGCAGTGACCCCGGGACTAGCCTGGTCAGTGAGCAGTTCTTA.

About this clonotype: A read error may account for a junction end that differs from germline. The chain joins TRBV29-1 to TRBJ1-2, with a tentative D call TRBD1 (5 bases). The CDR3 consists of 14 residues. Germline V gives CDR1 SQVTM, CDR2 ANQGSEA. The CDR3 DNA follows: TGTAGCGTTGGAACCTATGACAGTTCCTATGGCTACACCTTC. It specifies CSVGTYDSSYGYTF.

On this clonotype: Germline is not matched at one junction end, which may reflect a read error. The chain combines TRBV5-1 with TRBJ2-2, with D maybe TRBD2 (5 bases). The germline CDR1 and CDR2 sequences are SGHRS and YFSETQ. The CDR3 spans 12 residues. CDR3: CASTRGTGELSF. The CDR3, as DNA: TGCGCCAGCACGCGTGGCACCGGGGAGCTGTCTTTT.

There are a few counts of this clonotype. A much larger clone differs by one base, so this may be a read error. The chain employs TRBV4-2 and TRBJ1-4, with D uncertain. Germline CDR1 reads LGHNA; CDR2 reads YNFKEQ. CDR3 length: 15 amino acids. Trimming left V 4 bases short and J 5 bases short, with 14 bases between. The CDR3 sequence: CASSRPQGRNEKLFF. The CDR3 coding sequence is TGTGCCAGCAGCCGACCGCAAGGCCGGAATGAAAAACTGTTTTTT.

Worth noting for this clonotype: One junction end does not reproduce the germline sequence, and a read error may be involved. The chain joins TRBV30 to TRBJ1-2, with a tentative D call TRBD1 (6 bases). CDR3 length: 16 residues. Per germline, CDR1 GTSNPN and CDR2 SVGIG (reference sequence). The CDR3 is CAWTVSQGVRIYGYTF. The CDR3 DNA reads TGTGCCTGGACTGTTTCACAGGGAGTCCGCATCTATGGTTACACCTTC.

On this clonotype: A much more abundant neighbour one base away suggests this may be a read error. The chain joins TRBV10-2 to TRBJ2-2, with D uncertain. This CDR3 contains 16 residues. Looked up from germline, CDR1 is WSHSY and CDR2 is SAAADI. The CDR3 DNA follows: TGCGCCAGCGGTGAGTCGCGGCCGGCAGTTGGCGGGGAGCTGTTTTTT. Its translation: CASGESRPAVGGELFF.

The table lists this clonotype with a count of one. The germline gene is not matched at one end of the junction; a read error may be the cause. The V call is TRBV11-2, the J call TRBJ1-2, with 8 bases aligning to TRBD1. This CDR3 is 15 amino acids long. The germline V gene has CDR1 SGHAT and CDR2 FQNNGV. The CDR3 loop is CGSTLAGQGYYGYTF. In nucleotides, the CDR3 is TGTGGCAGCACCTTAGCCGGACAGGGTTACTATGGCTACACCTTC.